The clone carrying this T cell receptor (beta chain) was picked up a small number of times. Its antigen is undetermined. A lack of ophthalmopathy progression within 18 months defined stable Graves' hyperthyroidism. Hyperthyroidism had been newly diagnosed in patients aged 18 to 65, and its duration was under 2 months. The record originates from a study of T cells in Graves' hyperthyroidism and ophthalmopathy. Study-level information: Blood was drawn when the patient was first diagnosed and still untreated. General study findings and limits: Prediction of ophthalmopathy progression came a median roughly 6.6 months pre-onset.

The CDR3 has 13 residues. Germline V gene sequence: CDR1 LNHDA, CDR2 SQIVND (reference sequence). V shed 7 bases and J shed 7 bases, with 16 bases lying between them. The CDR3 regions of TCR beta were amplified from RNA transcripts. Initially, a first-round RT-PCR of the TCR CDR3 employed the HTBI primer set. TCRdb passed the multiplex PCR reads through MiXCR, listing each CDR3 protein once. The data show 550,000 to 600,000 distinct CDR3 sequences, with approximately 16% seen just once and about 20% held by the top ten. The receptor was derived from a woman aged 18-30 years with Graves' hyperthyroidism. The sequenced sample was blood. The J gene is TRBJ1-1, the V gene TRBV19; tentatively, D is TRBD1 (5 bases). The CDR3 coding sequence is TGTGCCAGTACCCGGGGACTACGGGGTGAAGCTTTCTTT. This encodes CASTRGLRGEAFF.